This is a list of T cell receptor beta chains from one sample in a study of shared clonotypes between healthy human individuals. Here immunoSEQ multiplex PCR was the method, and the copy in TCRdb shows in-frame clones only, minus some. This sample has more than 1.2 million clones, with around 98.5% found just once. Sequenced material: naive CD4+ T cells sorted from blood. These TCRs come from a man aged 30 to 39 in good health. CDR3s include the opening cysteine and the closing phenylalanine or tryptophan. The D gene is left open where the match is weak. Some rows have no size entry. The others give once, few or many, or a class for an expanded clone.

clone size,J gene,D gene,V gene,CDR3 DNA,CDR3 protein
NA,TRBJ2-1,TRBD2,TRBV18,TGTGCCAGCTCACTATACCTGGGACTAGGAGGCAATGAGCAGTTCTTC,CASSLYLGLGGNEQFF
NA,TRBJ2-3,TRBD2,TRBV2,TGTGCCAGCAGTAGACTAGCGGGAGGAGATACGCAGTATTTT,CASSRLAGGDTQYF
NA,TRBJ1-5,TRBD1,TRBV7-9,TGTGCCAGCAGCTCCCCGACAGGGGGACCTCATCAGCCCCAGCATTTT,CASSSPTGGPHQPQHF
NA,TRBJ1-1,TRBD1,TRBV4-1,TGCGCCAGCAGGACGGACGGGACAGTGAACACTGAAGCTTTCTTT,CASRTDGTVNTEAFF
NA,TRBJ2-7,TRBD1,TRBV6-5,TGTGCCAGCAGTACCGGACAGGGAATTTCCTACGAGCAGTACTTC,CASSTGQGISYEQYF
NA,TRBJ2-7,TRBD2,TRBV2,TGTGCCAGCAGAGATAGCGGGAGGGCTCTCTACGAGCAGTACTTC,CASRDSGRALYEQYF
NA,TRBJ2-1,NA,TRBV29-1,TGCAGCGTCACCCCCGGGGGAGATGAGCAGTTCTTC,CSVTPGGDEQFF
NA,TRBJ2-1,TRBD2,TRBV5-4,TGTGCCAGCAGCGCGGCGGCGGTCGGCGGGGGGTCCAATGAGCAGTTCTTC,CASSAAAVGGGSNEQFF
once,TRBJ2-5,NA,TRBV12-5,TGTGCTAGTGGTTTGGTACAGGGGACCCAGTACTTC,CASGLVQGTQYF
once,TRBJ2-1,TRBD2,TRBV18,TGTGCCAGCTCACCCCTGGGACTAGCGGGAGGTGGTGAGCAGTTCTTC,CASSPLGLAGGGEQFF
NA,TRBJ2-1,NA,TRBV9,TGTGCCAGCAGCGCAGGTGGGAGCTCCTACAATGAGCAGTTCTTC,CASSAGGSSYNEQFF
NA,TRBJ2-7,TRBD2,TRBV19,TGTGCCAGTAGTCTTCCGGCTCCGGGACTAGCGGGAGGTGCCTACGAGCAGTACTTC,CASSLPAPGLAGGAYEQYF
NA,TRBJ1-4,TRBD1,TRBV2,TGTGCCAGCAGCGCTTCCCGGGACAGGGTTCGCTATGAAAAACTGTTTTTT,CASSASRDRVRYEKLFF
NA,TRBJ2-7,NA,TRBV28,TGTGCCAGCAGTCGCGGATCGGCCTACGAGCAGTACTTC,CASSRGSAYEQYF
NA,TRBJ2-1,NA,TRBV7-6,TGTGCCAGCAGCTCGAAGGGGGGCGTGTTCTACAATGAGCAGTTCTTC,CASSSKGGVFYNEQFF
NA,TRBJ2-1,TRBD2,TRBV10-1,TGCGCCAGCGGCGGGACTAGCGGAACCTACAATGAGCAGTTCTTC,CASGGTSGTYNEQFF
NA,TRBJ1-2,NA,TRBV7-9,TGTGCCAGCAGCCCGGGATCTAACTATGGCTACACCTTC,CASSPGSNYGYTF
NA,TRBJ1-2,NA,TRBV7-9,TGTGCCAGCACCAATTCGTTAAAAGTCGTACCTTTGTATGGCTACACCTTC,CASTNSLKVVPLYGYTF
NA,TRBJ2-6,NA,TRBV7-3,TGTGCCAGCACCAACTCTGGGGCCAACGTCCTGACTTTC,CASTNSGANVLTF
NA,TRBJ2-1,NA,TRBV5-4,TGTGCCAGCAGCTTCCCGAAGAGCTCCTACAATGAGCAGTTCTTC,CASSFPKSSYNEQFF
NA,TRBJ2-1,NA,TRBV4-2,TGTGCCAGCAGCCAAGCCCTAGTGACGGGCCGGGGTGAGCAGTTCTTC,CASSQALVTGRGEQFF
NA,TRBJ2-5,TRBD2,TRBV2,TGTGCCAGCACCGGGACTAGCGGGAGGAAGACCCAGTACTTC,CASTGTSGRKTQYF
NA,TRBJ2-6,NA,TRBV15,TGTGCCACCAGCAGAGGGAGGGATCCCGTCCTGACTTTC,CATSRGRDPVLTF
NA,TRBJ2-5,TRBD2,TRBV18,TGTGCCAGCTCACTAACTAGCGGGAGATACGAGACCCAGTACTTC,CASSLTSGRYETQYF